This T cell receptor (beta chain) stems from a study of monozygotic twins with inflammatory bowel disease. Points from the study as a whole: Variability may have been added to patient repertoires by differing immunosuppressive treatments. No detectable difference in repertoire similarity separated concordant from discordant twins, possibly as a result of limited power.

Looked up from germline, CDR1 is SEHNR and CDR2 is FQNEAQ (reference sequence). The CDR3 is made up of 16 amino acids. Through template switching, UMIs that included a 6-nucleotide sample barcode were added. TCRdb reprocessed the 5' RACE reads and reports one entry per CDR3 protein, with no DNA. This repertoire comprises 400,000 to 500,000 distinct CDR3 sequences; its ten largest clones make up about 2.3%. In the case of this clonotype: Antigen: not known.

This TCR came from a human donor with ulcerative colitis or Crohn's disease, or a healthy co-twin of an affected twin (not recorded which). V usage is TRBV7-9 and J usage is TRBJ2-2; the TCRdb call, TRBD1, lacks DNA for checking. Sequencing was done on a sample of blood. CDR3 sequence reads: CASSLVGTANTGELFF. Based on the CDR3 plus reference TRBV7-9 and TRBJ2-2, the full variable domain is DTGVSQNPRHKITKRGQNVTFRCDPISEHNRLYWYRQTLGQGPEFLTYFQNEAQLEKSRLLSDRFSAERPKGSFSTLEIQRTEQGDSAMYLCASSLVGTANTGELFFGEGSRLTVL.